This T cell receptor beta chain was found in a study of shared clonotypes between healthy human individuals. Whole-study context: The study used three CD4 naive, three CD4 memory, two CD8 naive and one CD8 memory plate per donor. Notes on the study in general: Naive CD4 clonotype sharing across a few donors was about 5.3%. It was expected that sequencing depth would affect clonotype sharing among donors.

Germline V lookup: CDR1 MNHNS, CDR2 SASEGT. This CDR3 has 18 amino acids. J was trimmed by 4 bases and V by 3 bases; bases with no gene match: 14. Several immunoSEQ plates received, in even portions, the genomic DNA of each subset. TCRdb's table, derived via immunoSEQ multiplex PCR, lists solely in-frame clones and lacks some. The sample includes more than 550,000 clones, around 92% of them seen just once. CD45RO-negative, CCR7-positively selected cells formed the naive CD8 fraction, excluding terminally differentiated effector memory CD45RA+ cells. Details on this clone: Its antigen is undetermined.

The chain uses TRBV6-1 and TRBJ2-1; 8 nucleotides match TRBD2. The sequence came from a man between 25 and 39 years old in good health. Sequencing input: naive CD8+ T cells sorted from blood. CDR3 protein: CASSDPAGTSFRYNEQFF. Written as DNA, the CDR3 is TGTGCCAGCAGTGACCCCGCCGGGACTAGTTTCCGTTACAATGAGCAGTTCTTC.